This entry describes one T cell receptor (beta chain). This clone came up a few times. The antigen this receptor binds is unknown. Base qualities are not provided; no much larger clone lies one nucleotide away. The entry originates in a study of cytomegalovirus exposure and HLA in healthy donors (dated by TCRdb to about 2017). Background on the whole study: An earlier analysis of approximately 640 of the donors reported more than 250 Gb of sequence data and 117 million unique TCR beta sequences from about 200 million T cells. The study aimed to test whether cataloging public T cell receptors could reveal signatures of past pathogen exposure. To study patterns of TCR occurrence, a later analysis re-analyzed previously published TCR beta repertoires from more than 550 donors and added high-resolution HLA genotyping. Typing coverage differed by locus: A, B, C, DRB1 and DQB1 were typed in roughly 620-640 donors, DQA1 in 500 to 550, DPA1 in around 600, and DPB1 in 400 to 480. Rather than using new phenotypic data, the later analysis identified candidate immune exposures from TCR beta sequences and from how often those sequences occurred across donors. A later genetic analysis took genome-wide SNP genotypes for about three fifths of the roughly 670 donors and used that subset as a discovery cohort. Across roughly 420 genotyped donors of the cohort, an average of approximately 240,000 unique TCR beta nucleotide sequences per donor were sequenced, and around 19% of those sequences were non-productive. In addition to the first cohort of approximately 650 subjects, a separate validation cohort of 120 different subjects was used. Every discovery cohort repertoire had been produced on one sequencing platform. A handful of DR-DQ haplotypes were handled as single units for association and clustering because linkage in the cohort was strong. An early release covering over 500 HLA-typed donors comprised about 300 gigabases of sequencing data and 85 million to 100 million unique TCR sequences. Using immunosequencing, the study profiled T cell repertoires from approximately 700 subjects and related those repertoires to cytomegalovirus serostatus. HLA typing included class I and class II loci at four-digit resolution. Of the 300 to 400 genotyped donors, 65% to 90% fell in the genetic ancestry cluster associated with self-reported Caucasian donors. Donor age, sex, ethnicity and CMV serostatus were collected together with the repertoire data. To decide whether each TCR beta V gene segment behaved as functional or pseudogenic, an earlier analysis of approximately 590 of the donors relied on high-throughput TCR beta sequencing. High-throughput TCR immunosequencing, statistical association of individual TCRs with disease status, and machine learning were combined to predict cytomegalovirus infection status.

The CDR3 spans 18 residues, from the cysteine through the phenylalanine. The DNA shown is the 54-base CDR3, in frame from base 1. The germline V gene provides CDR1 MGHDK and CDR2 SYGVNS. V was cut back by 3 bases and J by 6 bases, leaving a gap of 24 bases between them. The cohort was made up of several hundred healthy bone marrow donors. Cohort members were all nominally healthy when sampled, although unrecorded immune exposures were likely present. The donor tested CMV seronegative and was one of the 352 seronegative cohort members. Each donor provided a peripheral blood sample, and peripheral blood mononuclear cells were used for TCR beta sequencing. The Qiagen DNeasy Blood Extraction Kit was used to extract genomic DNA from the blood cell samples. General conclusions and limits of the study: Presence/absence analyses assumed roughly uniform sequencing depth across donors, an assumption that may not hold. A later analysis found that most CMV-associated TCR beta chains appeared HLA-restricted, with HLA associations seemingly driven largely by CMV exposure. When HLA alleles, especially DR and DQ, strongly co-occurred, attributing TCR associations to individual alleles was difficult. Because counts were too low, about 15 rarely observed V segments, including chromosome 9 orphons, were left out of the earlier analysis of 587 of the donors. Some IMGT-functional V segments, including TRBV6-2 and TRBV6-3, could not be told apart with the 87-base-pair reads, so those segments were excluded. At a false discovery rate of 0.05, a later analysis linked about 17,000 TCR beta sequences to specific HLA alleles. While some public TCRs were present in many individuals, most TCR sequences turned up only very rarely across donors. According to the authors, the approach could potentially be generalized to other disease states and immunological phenotypes. Compared with the roughly 710-donor mean, donors in an Asian-associated ancestry cluster had fewer N-insertions in productive TCRs, according to a later genetic analysis. A later analysis found that HLA-associated TCR beta chains were more clonally expanded and had lower generation probabilities than equally common non-associated chains. Correlated functional status among segregating V segments might be attributable to linkage disequilibrium, but an unknown experimental factor could not be ruled out. A few of the identified cytomegalovirus-associated TCR beta chains were confirmed in vitro to be specific for cytomegalovirus antigens. A cluster of highly shared sequence variants was judged likely to represent a technical artifact of the sequencing pipeline. This cohort had only TCR beta chains sequenced, and the lack of alpha or paired-chain data limited which features could be detected. CMV serostatus was the only immune exposure information available for the cohort. According to a later analysis, parvovirus B19, influenza, CMV and Epstein-Barr virus appeared linked to several top co-occurrence clusters. A later analysis found that TCR association rates varied across HLA loci, with DRB1 alleles showing the most associated TCRs and HLA-C alleles the fewest. A further reported finding was that TCR beta sequences accurately predicted the HLA-A and HLA-B alleles for most subjects in the first cohort. HLA typing was unavailable for some donors at each locus, so association tests used only the typed subset. In the study, some 160 TCR beta chains were listed as associated with cytomegalovirus. In both the original and validation cohorts, the classifier was reported to diagnose cytomegalovirus status with high specificity and sensitivity. V-gene and J-gene trimming of TCR beta chains was associated with a missense DCLRE1C variant in a later genetic analysis, and the association was replicated in an independent cohort. Broadly in line with IMGT annotations, most TCR beta V segments showed up in productive rearrangements about 90% or about 30% of the time in an earlier analysis of around 550 of the donors.

Library method: the immunoSEQ multiplex PCR assay. The multiplex PCR relied on a mix of 60 forward primers for TCR Vbeta segments and 13 reverse primers for TCR Jbeta segments. The CDR3 region of rearranged TCR beta genes was amplified from genomic DNA with a multiplex PCR assay. The Illumina HiSeq System was used to sequence the amplified TCR beta libraries as 87-base-pair reads. Processing in the source paper ran as follows. A later analysis counted about 80 million unique TCR beta chains across the 640 or so repertoires, and some 12 million of these chains were shared by at least two donors. To remove PCR and sequencing errors, raw reads were error-corrected and collapsed into unique sequences using a nearest-neighbor algorithm that merged closely related sequences. To assign V, D and J gene segments, CDR3 sequences were aligned to IMGT reference sequences. For a sequence to be retained, a match of at least six nucleotides was required to both a V gene segment and a J gene segment. Rearrangements were classified as productive when the CDR3 lacked stop codons and remained in frame with V and J, and all other rearrangements were classified as non-productive. CDR3 was defined by IMGT convention, running from the second conserved V-encoded cysteine to the conserved J-encoded phenylalanine. The earlier analysis of roughly 590 of the donors excluded any sequence lacking an unambiguous match to a single V gene segment. In an earlier analysis of several hundred of the donors, a V segment was called functional when productive rearrangements were above 56.7%, and segregating when the standard deviation between donors exceeded 5%. A statistical classification framework was built to diagnose cytomegalovirus status from the catalog of TCR beta chain sequences. A later analysis assigned V and J genes by comparing TCR nucleotide sequences with IMGT/GENE-DB human TR gene sequences. Using the TCRdist pipeline, a later analysis assigned CDR3 sequences along with most-parsimonious VDJ recombination scenarios. In a later analysis, each TCR beta chain was defined by its CDR3 amino acid sequence together with its V-gene family, and reads lacking a unique V-gene family were excluded. A later analysis removed several hundred highly shared, low-generation-probability nucleotide sequences to deal with suspected cross-contamination and a sequencing artifact. In a later analysis, a clonal expansion index for each public chain was calculated from normalized within-repertoire ranks of inferred template counts. In a later analysis, generation probabilities were computed with a VDJ recombination model fitted to out-of-frame rearrangements, and the resulting probabilities were checked against IGoR. A later analysis scored TCR-TCR, TCR-HLA and TCR-CMV co-occurrence with hypergeometric tests, applying a repertoire-size bias correction to TCR pairs. To estimate false discovery rates, a later analysis permuted the HLA or CMV assignments 20 times. In a later analysis, co-occurring TCRs were grouped using DBSCAN, with TCRdist sequence similarity added in when clustering inside HLA-allele-positive subsets. Repertoires with fewer than 30,000 or more than 120,000 public chains, plus five repertoires with anomalous nucleotide sharing, were excluded from co-occurrence clustering. Imported from immuneACCESS, the table was reduced by TCRdb to in-frame sequences with V and J called. These copies leave out some clones; in studies compared against another copy, an unresolved V gene accounts for under half, and the cause of the remainder is not known. V and J calls plus clone size are reproduced from that table; the DNA served to infer D and trimming. Within this sample are hundreds of thousands of clones, with about three quarters of them counted one time only. 1.5% to 2% of the sample is held by the ten biggest clonotypes.

The specimen sequenced was PBMCs. This sequence was found in a male donor in good health and CMV-seronegative. In this chain, TRBV25-1 is recombined with TRBJ2-1; the best D guess is TRBD1, with 6 bases matching. The CDR3 in this case is CASSDDSPRGGPRNEQFF. The nucleotides read TGTGCCAGCAGTGACGACTCACCCAGGGGTGGGCCACGCAATGAGCAGTTCTTC. The CDR3 plus the reference TRBV25-1 and TRBJ2-1 genes for the other parts give the full variable domain: EADIYQTPRYLVIGTGKKITLECSQTMGHDKMYWYQQDPGMELHLIHYSYGVNSTEKGDLSSESTVSRIRTEHFPLTLESARPSHTSQYLCASSDDSPRGGPRNEQFFGPGTRLTVL.